This T cell receptor beta chain originates from a study of blood T cell repertoires in COVID-19 (TCRdb year 2020). About the study as a whole: Collaborator samples came from the United States, Italy and Spain and covered acute and convalescent phases of COVID-19. The repertoires were made available in a free public database intended to serve as a resource for research on the immune response to SARS-CoV-2. Deeply sampled blood TCRbeta repertoires from subjects exposed to, actively infected with, or recovered from COVID-19 were included in the dataset. Samples were obtained from the ongoing ImmuneRACE study (first 160 participants) and from 1,200 or so subjects provided by 6 global collaborators. The prospective study material was composed of cDNA or gDNA derived from T cells, B-cell-depleted T cells, or PBMCs. The sample metadata nearly always contained a de-identified subject ID, COVID-19 status, age in years and sex. HLA class I and class II types, where available, came from metadata supplied by the sample provider rather than from assay-based typing.

TCRbeta CDR3 regions were amplified from genomic DNA using the immunoSEQ Assay, a bias-controlled multiplex PCR. From the authors' description of their analysis: The number of nucleated cells in each sample was estimated from the amplification of reference gene primers within the assay. Sequence reads were collapsed and filtered to measure the absolute abundance of every unique TCRbeta CDR3 rearrangement. For each sample, productive Simpson clonality was calculated as the square root of Simpson's diversity index over productive rearrangements. Not all clones reach the TCRdb copy of this immuneACCESS table, which keeps in-frame sequences only. Checked studies attribute under half of the gap to unresolved V genes and leave the rest unexplained. V, J and clone size are taken as reported in that table, and D and trimming were inferred from the DNA itself. The sample has 80,000 to 100,000 clones on record, around 90% of them singletons. Around 4.2% of the sample goes to the ten largest clones.

In Seattle, one collaborating source enrolled patients while the infection was active and tracked those patients longitudinally over the course of disease. Whole blood was collected in K2EDTA tubes by collaborating institutions according to the institutions' own protocols. For TCRbeta analysis, collaborators shipped samples as frozen whole blood, isolated PBMCs, or DNA extracted from either of those sample types. Findings and caveats that apply to the study as a whole: How much clinical and demographic metadata was included differed by source and by participant, and the metadata was provided uncurated.

A note on this clone: Its antigen target is currently unknown. There are no base qualities to consult, and no much larger clone falls within one base.

V loses 2 bases at its end and J loses 0 bases; junction bases beyond the gene matches: 5. CDR1 and CDR2 were assigned from the germline V gene as MNHEY and SVGEGT. Including cysteine and phenylalanine, the CDR3 has 18 amino acids. The retained sequence is limited to the CDR3, 54 bases, with the frame set at the first base. The rearrangement joined TRBV6-2 or TRBV6-3 to TRBJ2-3, with 13 bases in between that match TRBD2. Source material: peripheral blood. This clonotype originated in a human donor with COVID-19, enrolled during active disease. The donor label of this sample is uncertain. The CDR3 region has the sequence CASSYAQGLAGSTDTQYF. The sequence in DNA is TGTGCCAGCAGTTACGCCCAGGGACTAGCGGGGAGCACAGATACGCAGTATTTT.